The source of this T cell receptor beta chain is a study of neurological immune-mediated disorders. General observations from the study: No sharing of CDR3 amino acid sequences was observed among expanded clones across subjects, suggesting private repertoires in all groups. Multiple sclerosis was found to have the least TCR clonal expansion, below healthy controls, and HTLV-1-associated myelopathy the most.

The output of every sequencing run exceeded 170 million TCR-beta sequences, derived from 15-18 subjects. MiXCR, run by TCRdb on the 5' RACE reads, gives a single entry per CDR3 protein. The sample has roughly 56,000 distinct CDR3 sequences; over 10% are singletons. Per germline, CDR1 SGHTA and CDR2 FQGNSA. CDR3 length: 15 amino acids. With V trimmed by 6 bases and J by 0 bases, 4 bases remained unmatched. This clonotype was seen repeatedly, ten times or more. Its antigen is unknown. The sequenced material came from PBMCs. This TCR was recovered from a man aged 60-69 years in good health. The chain is built from TRBV7-2 and TRBJ2-2, with 7 bases lining up with TRBD2. The CDR3 DNA reads as TGTGCCAGCAGGCTCGGGACTACGAACACCGGGGAGCTGTTTTTT. It encodes CASRLGTTNTGELFF.